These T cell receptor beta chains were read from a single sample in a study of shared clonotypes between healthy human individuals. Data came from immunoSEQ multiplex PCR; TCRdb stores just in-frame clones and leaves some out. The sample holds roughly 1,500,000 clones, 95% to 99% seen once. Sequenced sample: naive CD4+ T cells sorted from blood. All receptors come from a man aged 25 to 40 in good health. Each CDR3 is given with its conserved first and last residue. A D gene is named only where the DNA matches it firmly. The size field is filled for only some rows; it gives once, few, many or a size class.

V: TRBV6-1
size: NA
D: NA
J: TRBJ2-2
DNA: TGTGCCAGCAGGATGGGTGGGAACACCGGGGAGCTGTTTTTT
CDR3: CASRMGGNTGELFF

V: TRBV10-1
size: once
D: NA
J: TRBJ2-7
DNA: TGCGCCAGCAGTGAGACAGGGATCGAGCAGTACTTC
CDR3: CASSETGIEQYF

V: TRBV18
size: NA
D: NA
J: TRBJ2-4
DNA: TGTGCCAGCTCACCATCGGCCAGCAACAAAAACATTCAGTACTTC
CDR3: CASSPSASNKNIQYF

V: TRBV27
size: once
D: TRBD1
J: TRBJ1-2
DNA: TGTGCCAGCAGTACATGGACAGGGTCTAACTATGGCTACACCTTC
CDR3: CASSTWTGSNYGYTF

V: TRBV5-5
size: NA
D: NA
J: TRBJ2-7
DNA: TGTGCCAGCAGCTTTCGCCCCACGGGGGAGCAGTACTTC
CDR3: CASSFRPTGEQYF

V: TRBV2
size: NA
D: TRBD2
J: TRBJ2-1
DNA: TGTGCCAGCAGTGAATTAGTAGCGGGCCCATTCAATGAGCAGTTCTTC
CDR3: CASSELVAGPFNEQFF

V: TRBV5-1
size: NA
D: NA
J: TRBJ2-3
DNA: TGCGCCAGCAGCTTGGAGAACGGGTCTGGAGATACGCAGTATTTT
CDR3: CASSLENGSGDTQYF

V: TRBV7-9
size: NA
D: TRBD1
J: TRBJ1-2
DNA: TGTGCCAGCAGCTTAAGTGTGACAGGGGGCCATGGCTACACCTTC
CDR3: CASSLSVTGGHGYTF

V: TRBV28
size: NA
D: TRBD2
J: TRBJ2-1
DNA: TGTGCCAGCAGTTCCCGGACTAGCGACTACAATGAGCAGTTCTTC
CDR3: CASSSRTSDYNEQFF

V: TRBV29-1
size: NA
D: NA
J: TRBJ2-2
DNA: TGCAGCGGGCGGGCTAGCGCCCACACCGGGGAGCTGTTTTTT
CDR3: CSGRASAHTGELFF

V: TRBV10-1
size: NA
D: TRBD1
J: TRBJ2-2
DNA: TGCGCCAGCAGTGTCGGGGGACAGGGGAGATCCGGGGAGCTGTTTTTT
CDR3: CASSVGGQGRSGELFF

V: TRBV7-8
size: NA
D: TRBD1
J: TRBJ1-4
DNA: TGTGCCAGCAGCTTACGGGACAGGGTTGGTACTAATGAAAAACTGTTTTTT
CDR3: CASSLRDRVGTNEKLFF

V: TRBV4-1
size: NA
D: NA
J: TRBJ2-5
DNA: TGCGCCAGCAGCCAAGTTGAGGTTGTTGAGACCCAGTACTTC
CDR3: CASSQVEVVETQYF

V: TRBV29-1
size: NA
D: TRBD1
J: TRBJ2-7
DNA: TGCAGCGTTGAGATGAAACAGGGGGCCGAGCAGTACTTC
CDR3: CSVEMKQGAEQYF

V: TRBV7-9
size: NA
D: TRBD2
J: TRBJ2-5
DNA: TGTGCCAGCAGCCCCCGGGGGGATACTAGTTTCGGGGAGACCCAGTACTTC
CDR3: CASSPRGDTSFGETQYF

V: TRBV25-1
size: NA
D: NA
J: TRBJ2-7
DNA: TGTGCCACAACCTCTCAGCTTTACGAGCAGTACTTC
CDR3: CATTSQLYEQYF

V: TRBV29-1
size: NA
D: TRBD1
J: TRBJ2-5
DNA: TGCAGCGTCTTAATCGGGACAGGCCGAAAAGAGACCCAGTACTTC
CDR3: CSVLIGTGRKETQYF

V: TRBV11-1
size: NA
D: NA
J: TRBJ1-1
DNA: TGTGCCAGCAGCTTAAAGGGGACTGAAGCTTTCTTT
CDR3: CASSLKGTEAFF

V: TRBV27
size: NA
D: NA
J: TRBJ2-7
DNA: TGTGCCAGCAGTTACAGGGTACCCTACGAGCAGTACTTC
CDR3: CASSYRVPYEQYF

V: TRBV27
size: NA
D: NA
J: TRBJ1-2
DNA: TGTGCCAGCAGTTCTCACAGCTTGGCGAGTGGCTACACCTTC
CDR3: CASSSHSLASGYTF

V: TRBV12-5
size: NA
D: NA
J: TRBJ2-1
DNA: TGTGCTAGTGGTTTGGCCGACAGGTCCTACAATGAGCAGTTCTTC
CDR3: CASGLADRSYNEQFF

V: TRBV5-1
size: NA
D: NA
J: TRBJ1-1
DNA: TGCGCCAGCAGCTTGAATATGGGGGACACTGAAGCTTTCTTT
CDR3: CASSLNMGDTEAFF

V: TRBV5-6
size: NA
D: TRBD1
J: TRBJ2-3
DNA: TGTGCCAGCAGCTTCCAGGACAGGGGGCGACCAGATACGCAGTATTTT
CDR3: CASSFQDRGRPDTQYF

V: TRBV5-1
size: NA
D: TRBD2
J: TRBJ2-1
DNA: TGCGCCAGCAGCTTGGACGAGACTAGCTTCCGTGAGCAGTTCTTC
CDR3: CASSLDETSFREQFF

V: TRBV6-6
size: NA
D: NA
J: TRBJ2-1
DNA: TGTGCCAGCAGTTACTCGACTGGACTTGAGCAGTTCTTC
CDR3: CASSYSTGLEQFF

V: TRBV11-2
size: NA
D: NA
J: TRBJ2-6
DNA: TGTGCCAGCAGCTTAGGGGGGCAGGGTTTCTCTGGGGCCAACGTCCTGACTTTC
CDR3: CASSLGGQGFSGANVLTF

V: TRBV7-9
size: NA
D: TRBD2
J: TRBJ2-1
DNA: TGTGCCAGCAGCTTAGTAGGGACTAGCAATGAGCAGTTCTTC
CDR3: CASSLVGTSNEQFF

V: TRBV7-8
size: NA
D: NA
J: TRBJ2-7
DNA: TGTGCCAGCTTATCCTTGTTGGAGAATTCCTACGAGCAGTACTTC
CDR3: CASLSLLENSYEQYF

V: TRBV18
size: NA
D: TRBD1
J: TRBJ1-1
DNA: TGTGCCAGCTCACCACTGACAGGGAGGGACACTGAAGCTTTCTTT
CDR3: CASSPLTGRDTEAFF

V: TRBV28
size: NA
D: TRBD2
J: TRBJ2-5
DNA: TGTGCCAGGAGGAGGACTAGCGGCTTCCAAGAGACCCAGTACTTC
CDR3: CARRRTSGFQETQYF

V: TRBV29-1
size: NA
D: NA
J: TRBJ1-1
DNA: TGCAGCGTTGATGGGGGGCCCGTGGTAGAAGCTTTCTTT
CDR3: CSVDGGPVVEAFF

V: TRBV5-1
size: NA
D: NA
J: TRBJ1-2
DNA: TGCGCCAGCAGCTTGACAGACTCTAACTATGGCTACACCTTC
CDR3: CASSLTDSNYGYTF

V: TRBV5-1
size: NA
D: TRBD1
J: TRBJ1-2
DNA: TGCGCCAGCAGCACCCGGACAGGTATTAACTATGGCTACACCTTC
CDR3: CASSTRTGINYGYTF

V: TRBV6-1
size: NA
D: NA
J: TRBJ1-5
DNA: TGTGCCAGCAACGGCAGGGTTGATCAGCCCCAGCATTTT
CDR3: CASNGRVDQPQHF

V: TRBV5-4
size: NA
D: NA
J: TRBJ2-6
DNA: TGTGCCAGCAGCTTGGGAGGGTCTGAGGCCAACGTCCTGACTTTC
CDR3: CASSLGGSEANVLTF

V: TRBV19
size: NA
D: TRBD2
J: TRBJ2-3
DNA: TGTGCCAGTAGTATACAACTAGCGGGGGCAGATACGCAGTATTTT
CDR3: CASSIQLAGADTQYF

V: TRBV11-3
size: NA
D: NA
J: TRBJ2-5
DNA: TGTGCCAGCAGCCTCTCGATCGGGGAGACCCAGTACTTC
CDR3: CASSLSIGETQYF

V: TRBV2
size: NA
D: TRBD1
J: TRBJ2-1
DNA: TGTGCCAGCAGTGAAGGGGGACAGGTCGTGGGGTTCTTC
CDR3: CASSEGGQVVGFF

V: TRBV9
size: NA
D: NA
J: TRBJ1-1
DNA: TGTGCCAGCAGCGTTGGGGGGCGGAACACTGAAGCTTTCTTT
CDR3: CASSVGGRNTEAFF

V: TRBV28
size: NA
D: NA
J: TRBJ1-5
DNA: TGTGCCAGCACCCTAGAGGATCAGCCCCAGCATTTT
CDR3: CASTLEDQPQHF

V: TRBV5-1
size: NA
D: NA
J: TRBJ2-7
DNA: TGCGCCAGCAGCTTGGCAGGAGTTGGATACGAGCAGTACTTC
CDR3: CASSLAGVGYEQYF

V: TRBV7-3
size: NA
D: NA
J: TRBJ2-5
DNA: TGTGCCAGCAGCTTAACACTCCAAGAGACCCAGTACTTC
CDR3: CASSLTLQETQYF

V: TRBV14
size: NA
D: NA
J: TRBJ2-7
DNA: TGTGCCAGCAGCCAAGTTATGGGCCACGAGCAGTACTTC
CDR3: CASSQVMGHEQYF

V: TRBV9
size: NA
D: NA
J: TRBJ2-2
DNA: TGTGCCAGCAGCCCGAGACAGGAGTCGAACACCGGGGAGCTGTTTTTT
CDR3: CASSPRQESNTGELFF

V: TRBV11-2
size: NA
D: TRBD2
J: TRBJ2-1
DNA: TGTGCCAGCAGCTTAGTCTTGACTAGCGGAGGCTACAATGAGCAGTTCTTC
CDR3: CASSLVLTSGGYNEQFF

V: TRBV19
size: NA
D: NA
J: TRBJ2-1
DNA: TGTGCCAGTAGTGTCGAACAGGGTGGGGATGAGCAGTTCTTC
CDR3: CASSVEQGGDEQFF

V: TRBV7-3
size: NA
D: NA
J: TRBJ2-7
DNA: TGTGCCAGCAGTCAAAATGCCCCATCATACGAGCAGTACTTC
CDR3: CASSQNAPSYEQYF